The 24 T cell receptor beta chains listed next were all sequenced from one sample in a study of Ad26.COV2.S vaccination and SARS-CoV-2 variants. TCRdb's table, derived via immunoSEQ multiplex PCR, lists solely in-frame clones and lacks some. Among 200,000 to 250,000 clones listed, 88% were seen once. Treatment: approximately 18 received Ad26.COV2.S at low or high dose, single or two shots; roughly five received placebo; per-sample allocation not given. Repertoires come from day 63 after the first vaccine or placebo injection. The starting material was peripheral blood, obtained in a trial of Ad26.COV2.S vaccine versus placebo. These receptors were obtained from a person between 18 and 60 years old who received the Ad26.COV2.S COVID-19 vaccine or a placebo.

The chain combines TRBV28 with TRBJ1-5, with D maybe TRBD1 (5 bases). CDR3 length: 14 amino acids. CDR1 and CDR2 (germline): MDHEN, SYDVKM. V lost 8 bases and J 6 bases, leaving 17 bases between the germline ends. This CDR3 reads CASLLAGLGQPQHF. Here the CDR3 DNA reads TGTGCCAGCCTCCTGGCAGGGTTGGGTCAGCCCCAGCATTTT.

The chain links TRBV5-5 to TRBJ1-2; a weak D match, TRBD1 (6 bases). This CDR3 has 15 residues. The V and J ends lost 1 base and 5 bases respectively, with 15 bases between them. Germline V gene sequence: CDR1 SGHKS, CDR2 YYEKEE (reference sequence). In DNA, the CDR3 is TGTGCCAGCAGCTTGCTCGTGGGACACAGATATGGCTACACCTTC. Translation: CASSLLVGHRYGYTF.

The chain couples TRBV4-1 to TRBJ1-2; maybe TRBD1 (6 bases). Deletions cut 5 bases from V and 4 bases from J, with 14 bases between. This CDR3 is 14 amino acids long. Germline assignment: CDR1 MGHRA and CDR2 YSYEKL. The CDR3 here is CASSMGTPSYGYTF. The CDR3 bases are TGCGCCAGCAGCATGGGGACACCCTCCTATGGCTACACCTTC.

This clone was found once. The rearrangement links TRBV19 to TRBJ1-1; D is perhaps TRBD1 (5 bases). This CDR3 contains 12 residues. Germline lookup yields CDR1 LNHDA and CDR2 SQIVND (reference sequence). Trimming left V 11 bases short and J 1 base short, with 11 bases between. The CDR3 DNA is TGTGCCGGTCGAGGGGCGAACACTGAAGCTTTCTTT. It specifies CAGRGANTEAFF.

The CDR3 loop is CASSPGLEAFF. In DNA, the CDR3 is TGTGCCAGCAGCCCGGGGCTGGAAGCTTTCTTT. The chain recombines TRBV6-1 with TRBJ1-1, with D possibly TRBD1 on 5 matching bases. The V end lost 6 bases, the J end lost 8 bases, and 10 bases lay between the germline ends. The CDR3 has 11 amino acids. Germline loops: CDR1 MNHNS, CDR2 SASEGT.

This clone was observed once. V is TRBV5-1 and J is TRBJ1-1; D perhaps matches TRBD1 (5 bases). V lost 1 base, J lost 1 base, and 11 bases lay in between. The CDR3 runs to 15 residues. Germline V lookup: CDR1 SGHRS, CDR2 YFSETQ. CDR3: CASSLSGTENTEAFF. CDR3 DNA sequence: TGCGCCAGCAGCTTGTCCGGGACGGAGAACACTGAAGCTTTCTTT.

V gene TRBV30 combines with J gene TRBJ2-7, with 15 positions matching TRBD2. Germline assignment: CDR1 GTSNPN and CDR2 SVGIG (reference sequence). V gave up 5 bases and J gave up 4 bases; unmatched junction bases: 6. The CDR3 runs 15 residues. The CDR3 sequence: CAWGWTSGREYEQYF. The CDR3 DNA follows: TGTGCCTGGGGGTGGACTAGCGGGAGGGAATACGAGCAGTACTTC.

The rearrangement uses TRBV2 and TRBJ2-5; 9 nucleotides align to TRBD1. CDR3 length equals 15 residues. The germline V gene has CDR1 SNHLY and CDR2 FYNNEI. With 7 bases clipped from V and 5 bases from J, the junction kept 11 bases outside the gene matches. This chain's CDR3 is CASKRTGGSWETQYF. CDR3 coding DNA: TGTGCCAGCAAGCGCACAGGGGGCTCATGGGAGACCCAGTACTTC.

The CDR3 coding sequence is TGTGCCACCAGTGATAGGGGTCGGGACTATGGCTACACCTTC. Translated: CATSDRGRDYGYTF. The chain couples TRBV24-1 to TRBJ1-2, with D maybe TRBD1 (5 bases). Germline V gene data show CDR1 as KGHDR and CDR2 as SFDVKD. This CDR3 is built from 14 residues. V was clipped by 3 bases and J by 3 bases, with 10 bases between them.

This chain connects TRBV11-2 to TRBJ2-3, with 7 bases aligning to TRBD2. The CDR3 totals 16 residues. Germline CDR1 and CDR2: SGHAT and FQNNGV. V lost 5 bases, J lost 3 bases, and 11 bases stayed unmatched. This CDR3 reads CASSDRDYPLTDTQYF. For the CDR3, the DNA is TGTGCCAGCAGCGACCGGGACTACCCCCTAACAGATACGCAGTATTTT.

The chain's CDR3 is CASSRWPSGENYLGTDTQYF. In DNA form, the CDR3 reads TGTGCCAGCAGTCGATGGCCTAGCGGGGAGAATTATCTAGGCACAGATACGCAGTATTTT. This chain uses TRBV28 with TRBJ2-3, with 9 positions matching TRBD2. This CDR3 is 20 amino acids long. Germline CDR1 is MDHEN and CDR2 is SYDVKM. Trimming at V came to 5 bases and at J to 1 base, leaving 19 bases not matched to a gene.

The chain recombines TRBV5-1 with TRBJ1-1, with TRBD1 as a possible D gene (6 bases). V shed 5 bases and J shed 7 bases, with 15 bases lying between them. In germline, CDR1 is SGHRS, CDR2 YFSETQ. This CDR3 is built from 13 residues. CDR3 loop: CASRDAGANEAFF. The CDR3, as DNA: TGCGCCAGCAGGGACGCAGGGGCGAATGAAGCTTTCTTT.

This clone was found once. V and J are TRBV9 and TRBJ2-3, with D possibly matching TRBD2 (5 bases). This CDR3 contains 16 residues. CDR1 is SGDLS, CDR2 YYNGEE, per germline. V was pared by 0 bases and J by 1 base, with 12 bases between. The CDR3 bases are TGTGCCAGCAGCGTAGGTGAGGGAATCGGCACAGATACGCAGTATTTT. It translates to CASSVGEGIGTDTQYF.

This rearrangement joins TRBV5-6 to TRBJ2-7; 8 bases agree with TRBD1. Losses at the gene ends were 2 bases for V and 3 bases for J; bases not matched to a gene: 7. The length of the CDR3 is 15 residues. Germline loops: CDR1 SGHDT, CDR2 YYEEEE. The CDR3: CASSFEGQAFYEQYF. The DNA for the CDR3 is TGTGCCAGCAGCTTCGAGGGACAGGCCTTCTACGAGCAGTACTTC. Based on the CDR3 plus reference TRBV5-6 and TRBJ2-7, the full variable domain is DAGVTQSPTHLIKTRGQQVTLRCSPKSGHDTVSWYQQALGQGPQFIFQYYEEEERQRGNFPDRFSGHQFPNYSSELNVNALLLGDSALYLCASSFEGQAFYEQYFGPGTRLTVT.

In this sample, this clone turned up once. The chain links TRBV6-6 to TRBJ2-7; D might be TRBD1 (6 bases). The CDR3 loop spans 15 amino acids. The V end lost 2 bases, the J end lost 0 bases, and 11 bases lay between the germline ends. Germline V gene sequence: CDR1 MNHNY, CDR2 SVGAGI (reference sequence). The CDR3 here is CASSYADRFSYEQYF. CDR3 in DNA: TGTGCCAGCAGTTACGCCGACAGGTTCTCCTACGAGCAGTACTTC.

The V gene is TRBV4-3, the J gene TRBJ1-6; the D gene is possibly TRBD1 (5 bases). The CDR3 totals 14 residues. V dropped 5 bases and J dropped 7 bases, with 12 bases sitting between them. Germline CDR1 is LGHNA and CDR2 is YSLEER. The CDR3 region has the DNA TGCGCCAGCAGCGCCGGGACCAAAAATTCACCCCTCCACTTT. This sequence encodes CASSAGTKNSPLHF.

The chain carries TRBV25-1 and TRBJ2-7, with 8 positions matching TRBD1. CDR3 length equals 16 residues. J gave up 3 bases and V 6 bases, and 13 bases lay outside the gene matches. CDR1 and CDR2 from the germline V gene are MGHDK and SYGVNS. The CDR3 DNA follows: TGTGCCAGCAGCATTTCCGACAGGGGTTTCTTCTACGAGCAGTACTTC. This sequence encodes CASSISDRGFFYEQYF.

CDR3 protein: CASSPGTRMVEQYF. Here the CDR3 DNA reads TGTGCCAGCAGCCCCGGGACTAGAATGGTCGAGCAGTACTTC. The chain combines TRBV3-1 (or the pseudogene TRBV3-2) with TRBJ2-7; 8 bases fit TRBD2. The CDR3 runs 14 residues. Unmatched junction bases numbered 8, after V lost 4 bases and J lost 6 bases. CDR1 is LGHDT and CDR2 is YNNKEL in the germline V gene (reference sequence).

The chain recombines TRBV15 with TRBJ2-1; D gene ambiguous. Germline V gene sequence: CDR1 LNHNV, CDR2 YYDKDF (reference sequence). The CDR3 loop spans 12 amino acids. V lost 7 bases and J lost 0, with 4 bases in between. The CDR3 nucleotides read TGTGCCACCAAGGGCTCCTACAATGAGCAGTTCTTC. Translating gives CATKGSYNEQFF.

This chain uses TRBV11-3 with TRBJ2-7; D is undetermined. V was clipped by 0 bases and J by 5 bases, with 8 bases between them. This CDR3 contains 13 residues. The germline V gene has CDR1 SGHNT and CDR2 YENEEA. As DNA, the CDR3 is TGTGCCAGCAGCTTAGAACTGGGAAACGAGCAGTACTTC. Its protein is CASSLELGNEQYF.

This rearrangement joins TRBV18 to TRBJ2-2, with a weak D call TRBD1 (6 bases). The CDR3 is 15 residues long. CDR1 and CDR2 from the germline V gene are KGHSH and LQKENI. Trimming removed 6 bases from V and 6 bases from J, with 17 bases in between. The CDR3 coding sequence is TGTGCCAGCTCGCCCCTTCAGGGGCCCCCCGGGGAGCTGTTTTTT. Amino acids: CASSPLQGPPGELFF.

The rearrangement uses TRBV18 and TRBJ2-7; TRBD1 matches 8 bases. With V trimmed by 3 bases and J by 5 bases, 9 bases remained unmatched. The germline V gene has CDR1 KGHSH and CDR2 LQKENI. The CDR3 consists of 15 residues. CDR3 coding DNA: TGTGCCAGCTCACCTAGCACAGGGGGTGTCCACGAGCAGTACTTC. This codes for CASSPSTGGVHEQYF.

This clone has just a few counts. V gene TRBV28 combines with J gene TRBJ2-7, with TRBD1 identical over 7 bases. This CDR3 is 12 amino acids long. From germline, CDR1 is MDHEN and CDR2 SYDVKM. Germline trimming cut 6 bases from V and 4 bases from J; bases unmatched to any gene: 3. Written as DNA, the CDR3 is TGTGCCAGCAGAACAGGGGATTACGAGCAGTACTTC. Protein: CASRTGDYEQYF.

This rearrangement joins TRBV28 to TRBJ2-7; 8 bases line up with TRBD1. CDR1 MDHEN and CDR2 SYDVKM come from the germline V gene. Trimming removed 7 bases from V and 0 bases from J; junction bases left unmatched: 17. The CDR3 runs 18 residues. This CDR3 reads CASIPLRRGQVLSYEQYF. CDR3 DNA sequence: TGTGCCAGCATACCTCTGAGGAGGGGACAGGTACTCTCCTACGAGCAGTACTTC.